Given below is one TCR beta chain in context. The data stem from a study of regulatory T cells in long-lasting Graves disease. HTBI primers from iRepertoire and Arm-PCR of CDR3 regions yielded the TCR beta libraries. TCRdb processed the multiplex PCR reads anew with MiXCR; each CDR3 protein has one entry. Among about 430,000 distinct CDR3 sequences, approximately 16% were seen once, and the ten largest hold about 8%. CDR3 length equals 16 residues. Germline V gene lookup returns CDR1 LGHDT and CDR2 YNNKEL (reference sequence). V was shortened by 1 base and J by 5 bases, with 14 bases between the two germline ends. The sample's time point: newly diagnosed GD, antithyroid drugs for less than 3 months. The authors made the TCR library using RNA they extracted from PBMCs. The same data also contributed to another study, on T cells in Graves' hyperthyroidism and ophthalmopathy.

The sample in question was peripheral blood mononuclear cells (PBMCs), obtained at new diagnosis, from a patient treated with antithyroid drugs. J is TRBJ2-2 and V is TRBV3-1; D is undetermined. This clonotype was sampled from a woman between 40 and 50 years old with Graves disease. The CDR3 region has the DNA TGTGCCAGCAGCCAAGCGGCCGCCGAAGGGACCGGGGAGCTGTTTTTT. Translating gives CASSQAAAEGTGELFF. Full variable domain (missing parts from reference TRBV3-1 and TRBJ2-2): DTAVSQTPKYLVTQMGNDKSIKCEQNLGHDTMYWYKQDSKKFLKIMFSYNNKELIINETVPNRFSPKSPDKAHLNLHINSLELGDSAVYFCASSQAAAEGTGELFFGEGSRLTVL.